These 25 T cell receptor beta chains originate from one sample sequenced in a study of blood T cell repertoires in COVID-19. Only in-frame clones appear in the TCRdb table, and some are missing; sequencing was by immunoSEQ multiplex PCR. This table has approximately 150,000 clones, more than 75% appearing once. Sequenced: peripheral blood. All receptors come from a human donor in a cohort sampled during active COVID-19.

In its sample, this clone was seen a few times. The V gene is TRBV6-2 or TRBV6-3, the J gene TRBJ1-2; D remains ambiguous. Germline V gene sequence: CDR1 MNHEY, CDR2 SVGEGT. Trimming cost V 0 bases and J 8 bases, with 7 bases left between them. This CDR3 is 12 amino acids long. CDR3 DNA sequence: TGTGCCAGCAGTTACTCTCTCGGGGGCTACACCTTC. Translated: CASSYSLGGYTF.

The sample holds one count of this clone. J is TRBJ2-1 and V is TRBV10-3, with 10 nucleotides matching TRBD2. CDR1 and CDR2 from the germline V gene are ENHRY and SYGVKD. J was trimmed by 7 bases and V by 3 bases; bases with no gene match: 18. This CDR3 has 19 amino acids. The CDR3 loop is CAISDLGLAVSRIGNEQFF. The CDR3 DNA follows: TGTGCCATCAGTGACCTCGGACTAGCGGTTTCGAGAATTGGGAATGAGCAGTTCTTC.

The J gene is TRBJ1-5, the V gene TRBV15, with a possible D match to TRBD1 (5 bases). The CDR3 totals 15 residues. The V end lost 4 bases, the J end lost 3 bases, and 13 bases lay between the germline ends. CDR1 and CDR2 (germline): LNHNV, YYDKDF (reference sequence). The CDR3 loop reads CATSIPTDFNQPQHF. The CDR3 DNA reads as TGTGCCACCAGCATCCCGACAGACTTCAATCAGCCCCAGCATTTT.

J is TRBJ1-5 and V is TRBV21-1; the table names TRBD1, a call not compared with the DNA. TRBV21-1 is an annotated pseudogene. This CDR3 is built from 18 residues. The CDR3 coding sequence is TGTGCCAGCAGCACCCGGGACAGGGGGAATTATAGCAATCAGCCCCAGCATTTT. This encodes CASSTRDRGNYSNQPQHF.

The V call is TRBV5-1, the J call TRBJ1-1, with 8 bases aligning to TRBD1. Germline V gives CDR1 SGHRS, CDR2 YFSETQ. Unmatched junction bases numbered 7, after V lost 7 bases and J lost 5 bases. The CDR3 loop spans 13 amino acids. The CDR3 protein is CASQNDRGTEAFF. The CDR3 coding sequence is TGCGCCAGCCAGAACGACAGGGGAACTGAAGCTTTCTTT.

The V and J genes are TRBV5-1 and TRBJ2-6; D gene unclear. CDR1 is SGHRS, CDR2 YFSETQ, per germline. V was cut by 0 bases and J by 2 bases, with 6 bases left in between. This CDR3 comprises 15 residues. The CDR3 DNA reads TGCGCCAGCAGCTTGGGGGCAACTGGGGCCAACGTCCTGACTTTC. Translation: CASSLGATGANVLTF.

The V call is TRBV24-1, the J call TRBJ2-1; 8 bases line up with TRBD2. V gave up 2 bases and J gave up 6 bases; unmatched junction bases: 2. The CDR3 is 14 amino acids. Germline V lookup: CDR1 KGHDR, CDR2 SFDVKD. CDR3 bases: TGTGCCACCAGTGATTCGGGAGGGTTCAATGAGCAGTTCTTC. It specifies CATSDSGGFNEQFF.

The chain recombines TRBV29-1 with TRBJ2-6; 7 bases fit TRBD1. This CDR3 is 13 amino acids long. Trimming at V came to 8 bases and at J to 8 bases, leaving 9 bases not matched to a gene. Germline V CDR1 and CDR2: SQVTM, ANQGSEA. CDR3 sequence (DNA): TGCAGCACTGCCGGGACAGCTTCCAACGTCCTGACTTTC. It yields the protein CSTAGTASNVLTF.

The rearrangement uses TRBV5-8 and TRBJ1-5, with D hard to call. This CDR3 contains 12 residues. The germline gives CDR1 SGHTS, CDR2 YDEGEE. Trimming removed 3 bases at V and 5 bases at J, with 6 bases between. This CDR3 is CASSYSDQPQHF. The CDR3 DNA follows: TGTGCCAGCAGCTATTCGGATCAGCCCCAGCATTTT.

This sequence joins TRBV14 and TRBJ2-1, with 7 bases matching TRBD2. Germline V gene sequence: CDR1 SGHDN, CDR2 FVKESK. The ends lost 1 base at V and 2 bases at J; junction bases unmatched: 5. CDR3 length equals 16 residues. The CDR3 loop reads CASSQVGGGPYNEQFF. The DNA for the CDR3 is TGTGCCAGCAGCCAAGTCGGGGGAGGGCCCTACAATGAGCAGTTCTTC.

This clone appeared a few times. The chain uses TRBV5-4 and TRBJ1-1, with TRBD1 matching over 10 bases. Per the germline V gene, CDR1 is SGHNT and CDR2 is YYREEE (reference sequence). CDR3 length: 17 amino acids. With V trimmed by 3 bases and J by 3 bases, 11 bases remained unmatched. The CDR3 bases are TGTGCCAGCAGCTGGTGGACAGGGGGGGCCTCGGACACTGAAGCTTTCTTT. Its translation: CASSWWTGGASDTEAFF.

The chain is built from TRBV24-1 and TRBJ2-2; D remains ambiguous. With 0 bases removed from V and 3 bases from J, the gap between germline ends came to 4 bases. This CDR3 spans 14 amino acids. The germline CDR1 and CDR2 sequences are KGHDR and SFDVKD. CDR3 sequence reads: CATSDLLDTGELFF. CDR3 coding DNA: TGTGCCACCAGTGATTTGCTAGACACCGGGGAGCTGTTTTTT.

The V gene is TRBV2, the J gene TRBJ1-1, with D perhaps matching TRBD1 (5 bases). The CDR3 runs 11 residues. CDR1 SNHLY and CDR2 FYNNEI come from the germline V gene. The V end was cut by 5 bases, the J end by 6 bases, with 7 bases between. CDR3 loop: CASSPGSEAFF. CDR3 nucleotide sequence: TGTGCCAGCAGTCCAGGGTCTGAAGCTTTCTTT.

Here the CDR3 DNA reads TGTGCCAGCAGCTTAGGTGGGGCTAGGTTGGATTCACCCCTCCACTTT. Encoded protein: CASSLGGARLDSPLHF. This chain connects TRBV5-6 to TRBJ1-6; D may be TRBD1 (5 bases). V dropped 2 bases and J dropped 8 bases, with 17 bases sitting between them. This CDR3 is 16 amino acids long. Looked up from germline, CDR1 is SGHDT and CDR2 is YYEEEE.

The chain uses TRBV2 and TRBJ2-7; possibly TRBD1 for D (7 bases). The CDR3 is 14 amino acids. CDR1 is SNHLY, CDR2 FYNNEI, per germline. Trimming stripped 6 bases from V and 7 bases from J, with 19 bases between. The CDR3 DNA reads TGTGCCAGCAGGAGAGGAGGACAGGAGGGGGAGCAGTACTTC. It translates to CASRRGGQEGEQYF.

This chain connects TRBV30 to TRBJ2-3, with D perhaps TRBD2 (5 bases). The CDR3 extends over 16 amino acids. Trimming cost V 0 bases and J 1 base, with 14 bases left between them. Germline V gene lookup returns CDR1 GTSNPN and CDR2 SVGIG (reference sequence). This CDR3 is CAWSVGLAGGTDTQYF. The CDR3 coding sequence is TGTGCCTGGAGTGTTGGGTTAGCCGGGGGCACAGATACGCAGTATTTT.

The chain couples TRBV7-2 to TRBJ2-2; tentatively, D is TRBD2 (5 bases). Germline-derived CDR1 and CDR2 are SGHTA and FQGNSA. V was trimmed by 4 bases and J by 1 base, leaving 7 bases between them. The CDR3 loop spans 14 amino acids. Here the CDR3 DNA reads TGTGCCAGCAGCTCAGGACTGAACACCGGGGAGCTGTTTTTT. The encoded protein is CASSSGLNTGELFF. Full variable domain (missing parts from reference TRBV7-2 and TRBJ2-2): GAGVSQSPSNKVTEKGKDVELRCDPISGHTALYWYRQSLGQGLEFLIYFQGNSAPDKSGLPSDRFSAERTGGSVSTLTIQRTQQEDSAVYLCASSSGLNTGELFFGEGSRLTVL.

As to this clone: A read error may produce the germline difference seen at one junction end. The chain combines TRBV9 with TRBJ1-3; D perhaps matches TRBD1 (6 bases). This CDR3 has 14 amino acids. Per germline, CDR1 SGDLS and CDR2 YYNGEE. The CDR3 DNA sequence: TGTGCCCGCAGCGGGGGGGGCATCGGAAACACCATATATTTT. It specifies CARSGGGIGNTIYF.

CDR3 in amino acids: CASRRQGGTGELFF. CDR3 DNA sequence: TGTGCCAGCAGACGACAGGGGGGCACCGGGGAGCTGTTTTTT. The chain uses TRBV7-2 and TRBJ2-2; 9 bases are a match to TRBD1. There are 14 residues in the CDR3. CDR1 is SGHTA and CDR2 is FQGNSA in the germline V gene. V was pared by 6 bases and J by 4 bases, with 3 bases of the junction left unmatched.

This clone was observed a handful of times. V and J are TRBV7-9 and TRBJ2-3; D is possibly TRBD2 (6 bases). CDR1 is SEHNR, CDR2 FQNEAQ, per germline (reference sequence). With 3 bases removed from V and 10 bases from J, the gap between germline ends came to 14 bases. The CDR3 is made up of 13 amino acids. The CDR3 loop reads CASSFSTEGAQYF. The CDR3 nucleotides are TGTGCCAGCAGCTTCAGCACGGAGGGCGCGCAGTATTTT.

V gene TRBV5-5 combines with J gene TRBJ2-3; 8 nucleotides align to TRBD1. This CDR3 has 14 residues. Germline V gene sequence: CDR1 SGHKS, CDR2 YYEKEE (reference sequence). V lost 4 bases and J lost 3; bases outside the gene matches: 4. The CDR3 DNA reads TGTGCCAGCAGCCCCGGGACAGGAACAGATACGCAGTATTTT. This codes for CASSPGTGTDTQYF.

The sample holds one count of this clone. The chain links TRBV28 to TRBJ1-6; D is uncertain. Trimming removed 4 bases from V and 6 bases from J, with 4 bases in between. Germline V gene lookup returns CDR1 MDHEN and CDR2 SYDVKM. The CDR3 extends over 12 amino acids. CDR3 sequence (DNA): TGTGCCAGCAGTTCCATTAATTCACCCCTCCACTTT. It codes for CASSSINSPLHF.

The chain carries TRBV19 and TRBJ2-1; possibly TRBD2 for D (5 bases). The CDR3 runs 13 residues. Deletions cut 4 bases from V and 6 bases from J, with 10 bases between. The germline V gene encodes CDR1 LNHDA and CDR2 SQIVND (reference sequence). The CDR3 nucleotides are TGTGCCAGTAGTACCACTAGGGCCAATGAGCAGTTCTTC. Translating it yields CASSTTRANEQFF.

The chain carries TRBV2 and TRBJ2-1; no definite D call. Germline CDR1 and CDR2: SNHLY and FYNNEI. Trimming removed 6 bases at V and 9 bases at J, with 15 bases between. This CDR3 has 13 residues. CDR3 region: CASRGQKVGEQFF. Here the CDR3 DNA reads TGTGCCAGCAGGGGCCAAAAGGTGGGTGAGCAGTTCTTC.

This chain links TRBV10-3 with TRBJ2-3; 10 positions agree with TRBD1. The germline V gene encodes CDR1 ENHRY and CDR2 SYGVKD. J was trimmed by 3 bases and V by 9 bases; bases with no gene match: 6. The CDR3 extends over 14 amino acids. The CDR3 reads CAIRTGGGTDTQYF. CDR3 DNA sequence: TGTGCCATACGGACAGGGGGTGGTACAGATACGCAGTATTTT.